These T cell receptor beta chains were read from a single sample in a study of beta chain features in type 1 diabetes. The table came from immunoSEQ multiplex PCR; TCRdb's copy has only in-frame clones and leaves some out. Of under 300,000 clones in the sample, roughly 10% were seen once. The sequencing sample was made of naive CD4+ T cells from blood. The source is a man younger than 40 with type 1 diabetes. The conserved cysteine and the conserved F or W are not part of the CDR3 here.

>TRBV6-1|TRBJ2-5
ASLDRGLQETQY
>TRBV29-1|TRBJ1-1
SVGTVLNTEAF
>TRBV30|TRBJ2-7
AWSPGQAYYEQY
>TRBV7-9|TRBJ1-5
ASSLQGWNQPQH
>TRBV7-3|TRBJ2-6
ASSPTSGANVLT
>TRBV14|TRBJ1-2
ASSQDTYGYT
>TRBV4-1|TRBJ2-1
ASSQVQGLEQF
>TRBV9|TRBJ1-2
ASSTRDRAPGDGYT
>TRBV5-1|TRBJ2-3
ASSLSPQGAWTDTQY
>TRBV18|TRBJ2-1
ASSPARDRVNEQF
>TRBV5-4|TRBJ1-2
ASSEWTGRYGYT
>TRBV4-1|TRBJ2-1
ASSPQGGRDEQF
>TRBV7-8|TRBJ2-2
ASTLLSPRERTGELF
>TRBV18|TRBJ1-5
ASSPGPSNQPQH
>TRBV28|TRBJ2-1
ASRLAGVDEQF
>TRBV4-3|TRBJ2-7
ASSQGGVTPYEQY
>TRBV7-3|TRBJ2-2
ASSSFANTGELF
>TRBV21-1|TRBJ1-5
ASSKVGQGGGHSNQPQH
>TRBV28|TRBJ2-2
ASSPWRDANTGELF
>TRBV28|TRBJ2-1
ASPPTGSSYNEQF
>TRBV19|TRBJ2-2
ASKNGGLNTGELF
>TRBV10-3|TRBJ2-5
ATARGLQETQY
>TRBV5-1|TRBJ2-3
ASSLGLPTDTQY
>TRBV25-1|TRBJ2-7
ASSDRGWYEQY
>TRBV7-8|TRBJ2-7
ASSSPPGSYEQY
>TRBV5-1|TRBJ2-2
ASSLVPGSGELF
>TRBV7-8|TRBJ1-2
ASSPGQLGGYT
>TRBV2|TRBJ1-2
ASSESGVYGYT
>TRBV15|TRBJ1-5
ATSSGSSNRRPQH
>TRBV5-1|TRBJ2-3
ASSLLQGGTDTQY
>TRBV4-3|TRBJ2-3
ASSQGASRAGPDTQY
>TRBV20-1|TRBJ2-5
SANLRETQY
>TRBV4-3|TRBJ1-2
ASSQAEGAWIGYT
>TRBV7-3|TRBJ2-3
ASSLGTQSTDTQY
>TRBV9|TRBJ2-3
ASSVTGTQY
>TRBV2|TRBJ2-5
ASSGSVKETQY
>TRBV28|TRBJ2-1
ASTTAGGRSEQF
>TRBV18|TRBJ2-3
ASSPRTSGGSTDTQY
>TRBV5-1|TRBJ1-5
ASSLEGLGNQPQH
>TRBV5-4|TRBJ2-7
ASSHKQGYSYEQY
>TRBV19|TRBJ2-3
ASSIAPGDTDTQY
>TRBV23-1|TRBJ1-5
ASSQSFQGYGYSNQPQH
>TRBV19|TRBJ1-6
ASSISGFNSPLH
>TRBV2|TRBJ1-5
ASTTGGQPQH
>TRBV28|TRBJ1-1
ASSLSRPGAF
>TRBV5-1|TRBJ2-1
ASSPGQGFDEQF
>TRBV7-9|TRBJ2-5
ASSLTGRQETQY
>TRBV5-1|TRBJ1-2
ASSLIAGRGGYT
>TRBV15|TRBJ2-3
ATSRDRNQGTDTQY
>TRBV4-1|TRBJ2-1
ASSDPAGDYNEQF
>TRBV4-3|TRBJ2-7
ASSPTAGDPYEQY
>TRBV28|TRBJ1-6
ASSSGQGDSPLH
>TRBV6-5|TRBJ2-7
ASSYSLQRGSYEQY
>TRBV9|TRBJ2-3
ASSPTSGNTDTQY
>TRBV7-9|TRBJ2-1
ASSFLGGVNEQF
>TRBV29-1|TRBJ2-7
SVETSRVEQY
>TRBV7-2|TRBJ2-1
ASSGRDRVYNEQF
>TRBV7-9|TRBJ2-5
ASSPGDYQETQY
>TRBV5-1|TRBJ2-7
ASSLESNSEQY
>TRBV4-1|TRBJ1-2
ASSQKGAYRERYT